Listed below are T cell receptor beta chains from one sample, sequenced in a study of blood T cell repertoires in COVID-19. Produced via immunoSEQ multiplex PCR; TCRdb's table is partial and in-frame only. Altogether about 210,000 clones are present, roughly 90% being singletons, with the ten largest covering over 1.5%. Sequenced input: peripheral blood. All receptors derive from a man in his 70s with acute or convalescent COVID-19. The CDR3 runs from the conserved cysteine through the conserved F or W. Fields, in order: CDR3 length, J gene, V gene, D gene, clone size, CDR3 protein, CDR3 DNA. The D gene is left open where the match is weak. Clone size is shown for a subset of rows, as once, few, many or a class of expanded clone.

CDR3 length: 14; J gene: TRBJ1-6; V gene: TRBV7-9; D gene: TRBD1; clone size: .; CDR3 protein: CASRPGQGNSPLHF; CDR3 DNA: TGTGCCAGCAGACCCGGACAGGGGAATTCACCCCTCCACTTT
CDR3 length: 17; J gene: TRBJ2-1; V gene: TRBV25-1; D gene: TRBD2; clone size: .; CDR3 protein: CASSAPALAGSYNEQFF; CDR3 DNA: TGTGCCAGCAGTGCTCCTGCACTAGCGGGATCTTACAATGAGCAGTTCTTC
CDR3 length: 12; J gene: TRBJ2-1; V gene: TRBV7-6; D gene: TRBD2; clone size: .; CDR3 protein: CASSPGLAGQFF; CDR3 DNA: TGTGCCAGCAGCCCGGGACTAGCGGGGCAGTTCTTC
CDR3 length: 15; J gene: TRBJ2-1; V gene: TRBV5-8; D gene: .; clone size: .; CDR3 protein: CASSFLSSGYNEQFF; CDR3 DNA: TGTGCCAGCAGCTTCTTATCCTCCGGGTACAATGAGCAGTTCTTC
CDR3 length: 15; J gene: TRBJ2-3; V gene: TRBV4-2; D gene: .; clone size: medium-sized; CDR3 protein: CASSQDYGSTDTQYF; CDR3 DNA: TGTGCCAGCAGCCAAGATTACGGGAGCACAGATACGCAGTATTTT
CDR3 length: 16; J gene: TRBJ1-3; V gene: TRBV19; D gene: TRBD1; clone size: .; CDR3 protein: CASSIDRATSGNTIYF; CDR3 DNA: TGTGCCAGTAGTATCGACAGGGCTACCTCTGGAAACACCATATATTTT
CDR3 length: 17; J gene: TRBJ2-1; V gene: TRBV5-1; D gene: .; clone size: .; CDR3 protein: CASSLAVGTTYYNEQFF; CDR3 DNA: TGCGCCAGCAGCTTGGCAGTAGGGACAACCTACTACAATGAGCAGTTCTTC
CDR3 length: 16; J gene: TRBJ2-7; V gene: TRBV5-4; D gene: TRBD2; clone size: .; CDR3 protein: CASSPRGGSGVYEQYF; CDR3 DNA: TGTGCCAGCAGCCCCCGGGGTGGTAGCGGGGTATACGAGCAGTACTTC
CDR3 length: 16; J gene: TRBJ2-7; V gene: TRBV15; D gene: TRBD1; clone size: once; CDR3 protein: CATSRDQTGGVYEQYF; CDR3 DNA: TGTGCCACCAGCAGAGACCAGACAGGGGGTGTCTACGAGCAGTACTTC
CDR3 length: 15; J gene: TRBJ1-2; V gene: TRBV28; D gene: .; clone size: .; CDR3 protein: CASSSPSGGAWGYTF; CDR3 DNA: TGTGCCAGCAGTTCCCCATCGGGGGGGGCTTGGGGCTACACCTTC
CDR3 length: 11; J gene: TRBJ1-1; V gene: TRBV19; D gene: .; clone size: .; CDR3 protein: CASGSYTEAFF; CDR3 DNA: TGTGCCAGCGGGTCCTACACCGAAGCTTTCTTT
CDR3 length: 14; J gene: TRBJ2-7; V gene: TRBV5-1; D gene: .; clone size: .; CDR3 protein: CASMPGQSSYEQYF; CDR3 DNA: TGCGCCAGCATGCCCGGACAGAGCTCCTACGAGCAGTACTTC
CDR3 length: 13; J gene: TRBJ2-3; V gene: TRBV12-3/TRBV12-4; D gene: .; clone size: once; CDR3 protein: CASRQGTTDTQYF; CDR3 DNA: TGTGCCAGCAGACAGGGTACCACAGATACGCAGTATTTT
CDR3 length: 16; J gene: TRBJ1-1; V gene: TRBV5-1; D gene: TRBD1; clone size: .; CDR3 protein: CASRRGTGSMNTEAFF; CDR3 DNA: TGCGCCAGCAGAAGAGGGACAGGGAGTATGAACACTGAAGCTTTCTTT
CDR3 length: 15; J gene: TRBJ1-1; V gene: TRBV2; D gene: .; clone size: .; CDR3 protein: CASRFSSDTNTEAFF; CDR3 DNA: TGTGCCAGCAGGTTTTCTAGCGACACGAACACTGAAGCTTTCTTT
CDR3 length: 16; J gene: TRBJ2-5; V gene: TRBV28; D gene: TRBD2; clone size: .; CDR3 protein: CASSISGRGFRETQYF; CDR3 DNA: TGTGCCAGCAGTATCAGCGGGAGGGGGTTTAGGGAGACCCAGTACTTC
CDR3 length: 13; J gene: TRBJ2-5; V gene: TRBV24-1; D gene: .; clone size: .; CDR3 protein: CATSRGGGETQYF; CDR3 DNA: TGTGCCACGTCCAGGGGTGGGGGAGAGACCCAGTACTTC
CDR3 length: 15; J gene: TRBJ2-7; V gene: TRBV9; D gene: TRBD2; clone size: .; CDR3 protein: CASSATGLAGNEQYF; CDR3 DNA: TGTGCCAGCAGCGCCACCGGACTAGCGGGAAACGAGCAGTACTTC
CDR3 length: 15; J gene: TRBJ1-2; V gene: TRBV18; D gene: .; clone size: .; CDR3 protein: CASSTNVGGIDGYTF; CDR3 DNA: TGTGCCAGCTCTACCAATGTCGGTGGTATCGATGGCTACACCTTC
CDR3 length: 18; J gene: TRBJ2-7; V gene: TRBV29-1; D gene: TRBD2; clone size: .; CDR3 protein: CSVHGTAGTSGRRYEQYF; CDR3 DNA: TGCAGCGTCCACGGGACGGCCGGGACTAGCGGGCGGAGATACGAGCAGTACTTC
CDR3 length: 15; J gene: TRBJ1-5; V gene: TRBV28; D gene: TRBD1; clone size: once; CDR3 protein: CASSSGTGVNQPQHF; CDR3 DNA: TGTGCCAGCAGTTCCGGGACAGGGGTTAATCAGCCCCAGCATTTT
CDR3 length: 17; J gene: TRBJ2-5; V gene: TRBV2; D gene: TRBD2; clone size: .; CDR3 protein: CASSPLSPLAGEETQYF; CDR3 DNA: TGTGCCAGCAGTCCTCTTTCGCCTCTAGCGGGAGAGGAGACCCAGTACTTC
CDR3 length: 16; J gene: TRBJ2-7; V gene: TRBV2; D gene: TRBD2; clone size: .; CDR3 protein: CASGPGLAGGTYEQYF; CDR3 DNA: TGTGCCAGTGGCCCGGGACTAGCGGGAGGAACCTACGAGCAGTACTTC
CDR3 length: 15; J gene: TRBJ2-7; V gene: TRBV27; D gene: .; clone size: .; CDR3 protein: CASSLTGQSSYEQYF; CDR3 DNA: TGTGCCAGCAGTTTAACAGGGCAGAGCTCCTACGAGCAGTACTTC
CDR3 length: 14; J gene: TRBJ2-7; V gene: TRBV27; D gene: .; clone size: .; CDR3 protein: CASSLKVSAAEQYF; CDR3 DNA: TGTGCCAGCAGTTTAAAAGTCTCGGCGGCCGAGCAGTACTTC
CDR3 length: 15; J gene: TRBJ2-1; V gene: TRBV6-2/TRBV6-3; D gene: TRBD1; clone size: .; CDR3 protein: CASSIQGAAYNEQFF; CDR3 DNA: TGTGCCAGCAGCATACAGGGGGCAGCCTACAATGAGCAGTTCTTC
CDR3 length: 13; J gene: TRBJ1-2; V gene: TRBV5-6; D gene: TRBD1; clone size: .; CDR3 protein: CASRPTGNYGYTF; CDR3 DNA: TGTGCCAGCAGACCGACAGGGAACTATGGCTACACCTTC
CDR3 length: 13; J gene: TRBJ1-4; V gene: TRBV10-3; D gene: .; clone size: .; CDR3 protein: CAIKGEGWEKLFF; CDR3 DNA: TGTGCCATCAAAGGGGAGGGATGGGAAAAACTGTTTTTT
CDR3 length: 15; J gene: TRBJ1-1; V gene: TRBV27; D gene: TRBD1; clone size: few; CDR3 protein: CAAARDRAQNTEAFF; CDR3 DNA: TGTGCCGCCGCCCGGGACAGGGCCCAGAACACTGAAGCTTTCTTT
CDR3 length: 15; J gene: TRBJ2-2; V gene: TRBV5-1; D gene: TRBD1; clone size: .; CDR3 protein: CASSRDRGSTGELFF; CDR3 DNA: TGCGCCAGCAGCAGGGACAGGGGTAGTACCGGGGAGCTGTTTTTT
CDR3 length: 15; J gene: TRBJ1-3; V gene: TRBV6-5; D gene: TRBD1; clone size: .; CDR3 protein: CASSFLAGGLDTIYF; CDR3 DNA: TGTGCCAGCAGTTTCTTGGCAGGGGGCTTAGACACCATATATTTT
CDR3 length: 14; J gene: TRBJ1-1; V gene: TRBV7-8; D gene: TRBD1; clone size: .; CDR3 protein: CASSPGTANTEAFF; CDR3 DNA: TGTGCCAGCAGCCCCGGGACAGCTAACACTGAAGCTTTCTTT
CDR3 length: 11; J gene: TRBJ2-7; V gene: TRBV29-1; D gene: .; clone size: .; CDR3 protein: CSVRDSYEQYF; CDR3 DNA: TGCAGCGTCAGGGATTCCTACGAGCAGTACTTC
CDR3 length: 15; J gene: TRBJ1-3; V gene: TRBV4-2; D gene: TRBD1; clone size: .; CDR3 protein: CASTTQGISGNTIYF; CDR3 DNA: TGTGCCAGCACTACACAGGGGATCTCTGGAAACACCATATATTTT
CDR3 length: 14; J gene: TRBJ1-5; V gene: TRBV2; D gene: TRBD1; clone size: few; CDR3 protein: CASRGTGITQPQHF; CDR3 DNA: TGTGCCAGCAGAGGGACAGGGATCACTCAGCCCCAGCATTTT
CDR3 length: 13; J gene: TRBJ2-7; V gene: TRBV19; D gene: .; clone size: .; CDR3 protein: CASSIAGAYEQYF; CDR3 DNA: TGTGCCAGTAGTATAGCGGGGGCCTACGAGCAGTACTTC
CDR3 length: 14; J gene: TRBJ2-7; V gene: TRBV6-6; D gene: TRBD1; clone size: .; CDR3 protein: CASSLGTVEGEQYF; CDR3 DNA: TGTGCCAGCAGTCTCGGGACAGTCGAGGGCGAGCAGTACTTC
CDR3 length: 11; J gene: TRBJ1-2; V gene: TRBV6-5; D gene: .; clone size: .; CDR3 protein: CASSSPGTHTF; CDR3 DNA: TGTGCCAGCAGTTCCCCAGGGACTCACACCTTC
CDR3 length: 13; J gene: TRBJ1-5; V gene: TRBV10-2; D gene: .; clone size: .; CDR3 protein: CASSELDNQPQHF; CDR3 DNA: TGCGCCAGCAGTGAACTCGACAATCAGCCCCAGCATTTT
CDR3 length: 13; J gene: TRBJ1-5; V gene: TRBV9; D gene: .; clone size: .; CDR3 protein: CASSVAAGQPQHF; CDR3 DNA: TGTGCCAGCAGCGTAGCTGCCGGTCAGCCCCAGCATTTT